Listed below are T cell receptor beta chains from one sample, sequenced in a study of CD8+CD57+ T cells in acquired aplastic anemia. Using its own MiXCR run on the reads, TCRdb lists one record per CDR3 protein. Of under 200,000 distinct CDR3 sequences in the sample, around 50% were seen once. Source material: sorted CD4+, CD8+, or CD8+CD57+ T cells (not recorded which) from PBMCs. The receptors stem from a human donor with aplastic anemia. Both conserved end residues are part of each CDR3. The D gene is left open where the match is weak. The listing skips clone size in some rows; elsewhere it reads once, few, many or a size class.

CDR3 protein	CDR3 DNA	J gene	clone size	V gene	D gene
CASSLGWGQGNYGYTF	TGTGCCAGCAGCTTAGGTTGGGGGCAGGGCAACTATGGCTACACCTTC	TRBJ1-2	few	TRBV7-2	.
CASSLASTGREQYF	TGTGCCAGCAGCTTAGCCTCGACGGGGAGGGAGCAGTACTTC	TRBJ2-7	many	TRBV7-2	.
CASSLAVGYEQYF	TGTGCCAGCAGCTTGGCCGTGGGCTACGAGCAGTACTTC	TRBJ2-7	many	TRBV5-6	.
CASSFPSSMDSLSYEQFF	TGTGCCAGCAGTTTCCCCTCCTCCATGGACTCCTTGTCCTACGAGCAGTTCTTC	TRBJ2-1	.	TRBV12-3/TRBV12-4	.
CASSEGTGNTEAFF	TGTGCCAGCAGCGAAGGGACAGGAAACACTGAAGCTTTCTTT	TRBJ1-1	once	TRBV7-2	TRBD1
CASSVASGRGQETQYF	TGTGCCAGCAGCGTCGCAAGCGGGAGGGGGCAAGAGACCCAGTACTTC	TRBJ2-5	many	TRBV9	TRBD2
CASSLVRGGTQYF	TGTGCCAGCAGCTTAGTACGGGGGGGGACCCAGTACTTC	TRBJ2-5	many	TRBV11-3	TRBD2
CASSPATGGLGGANVLTF	TGTGCCAGCAGCCCGGCGACGGGAGGGCTGGGTGGGGCCAACGTTCTGACTTTC	TRBJ2-6	many	TRBV7-6	TRBD2
CASSDGRAYGYTF	TGTGCCAGCAGTGACGGTCGGGCCTATGGCTACACCTTC	TRBJ1-2	.	TRBV2	.
CASSAGENTEAFF	TGTGCCAGCAGTGCGGGGGAGAACACTGAAGCTTTCTTT	TRBJ1-1	many	TRBV6-4	.
CSVRPVTSSGEQYF	TGCAGCGTTCGTCCCGTGACTAGTTCGGGGGAGCAGTACTTC	TRBJ2-7	.	TRBV29-1	.
CASSQDSRNNQPQHF	TGCGCCAGCAGCCAAGATTCACGGAATAATCAGCCCCAGCATTTT	TRBJ1-5	.	TRBV4-3	.
CASSVGSGVGTEAFF	TGTGCCAGCAGCGTAGGGTCGGGAGTTGGCACTGAAGCTTTCTTT	TRBJ1-1	.	TRBV9	.
CASSSKGRVNTEAFF	TGTGCCAGCAGCTCGAAGGGAAGGGTGAACACTGAAGCTTTCTTT	TRBJ1-1	.	TRBV7-2	.
CASSVGTSVHEQFF	TGTGCCAGCAGCGTGGGGACTAGCGTCCATGAGCAGTTCTTC	TRBJ2-1	many	TRBV9	TRBD2
CASSLIASGGINEQFF	TGTGCCAGCAGCTTAATAGCTAGCGGGGGAATCAATGAGCAGTTCTTC	TRBJ2-1	.	TRBV7-3	TRBD2
CASSPSRGGELFF	TGTGCCAGCAGCCCGAGTAGGGGTGGGGAGCTGTTTTTT	TRBJ2-2	.	TRBV12-3/TRBV12-4	.
CASSLWGNNYGYTF	TGTGCCAGCAGCTTGTGGGGGAATAACTATGGCTACACCTTC	TRBJ1-2	.	TRBV5-5	.
CAIRGTVVGSPLHF	TGTGCCATCAGGGGGACCGTCGTGGGATCACCCCTCCACTTT	TRBJ1-6	.	TRBV10-3	.
CASSVSLSGGQAFF	TGTGCCAGCAGCGTAAGCCTGTCGGGGGGCCAAGCTTTCTTT	TRBJ1-1	many	TRBV9	.